Here is one TCR beta chain with its context. The sample comes from a study of OX40 agonist ivuxolimab in advanced cancers. Libraries were prepared by immunoSEQ multiplex PCR; TCRdb keeps only in-frame clonotypes and omits some of them. This sample has just over 90,000 clones, with around 94% found just once. The source is an adult with an advanced solid tumor such as melanoma, head and neck, liver or kidney cancer. Source: CD4+ or CD8+ T cells sorted from blood, taken in a trial of the OX40 agonist ivuxolimab.

The CDR3 spells CASSSGGNEQFF. CDR3 nucleotide sequence: TGTGCCAGCAGCTCAGGGGGCAATGAGCAGTTCTTC. The chain employs TRBV7-3 and TRBJ2-1, with TRBD1 matching over 7 bases. CDR3 length: 12 residues. Germline lookup yields CDR1 SGHTA and CDR2 FQGTGA. V dropped 4 bases and J dropped 6; count of bases not matched to a gene: 0.